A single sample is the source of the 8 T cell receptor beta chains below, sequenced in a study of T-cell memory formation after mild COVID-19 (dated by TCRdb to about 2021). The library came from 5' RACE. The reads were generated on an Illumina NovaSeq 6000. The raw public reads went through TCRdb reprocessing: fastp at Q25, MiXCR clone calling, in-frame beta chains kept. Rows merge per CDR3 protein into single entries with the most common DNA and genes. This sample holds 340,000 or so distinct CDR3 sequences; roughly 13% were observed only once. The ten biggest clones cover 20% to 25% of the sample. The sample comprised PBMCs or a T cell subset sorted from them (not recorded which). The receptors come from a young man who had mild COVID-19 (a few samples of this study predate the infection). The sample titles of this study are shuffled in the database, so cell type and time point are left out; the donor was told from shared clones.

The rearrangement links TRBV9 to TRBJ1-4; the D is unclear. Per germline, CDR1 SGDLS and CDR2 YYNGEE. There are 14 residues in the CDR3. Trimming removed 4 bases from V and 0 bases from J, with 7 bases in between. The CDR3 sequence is CASSSQATNEKLFF. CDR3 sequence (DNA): TGTGCCAGCAGCTCACAAGCAACTAATGAAAAACTGTTTTTT.

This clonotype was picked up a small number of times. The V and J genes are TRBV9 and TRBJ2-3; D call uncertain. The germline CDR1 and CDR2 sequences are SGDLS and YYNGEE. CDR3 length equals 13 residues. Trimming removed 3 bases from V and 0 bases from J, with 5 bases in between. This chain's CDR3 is CASSGLSTDTQYF. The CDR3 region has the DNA TGTGCCAGCAGCGGCCTGAGCACAGATACGCAGTATTTT.

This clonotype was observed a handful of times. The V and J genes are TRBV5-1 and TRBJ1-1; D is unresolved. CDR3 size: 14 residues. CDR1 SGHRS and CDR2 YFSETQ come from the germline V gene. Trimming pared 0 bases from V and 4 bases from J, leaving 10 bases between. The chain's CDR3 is CASSLGEWSTEAFF. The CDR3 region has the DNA TGCGCCAGCAGCTTGGGGGAGTGGAGCACTGAAGCTTTCTTT.

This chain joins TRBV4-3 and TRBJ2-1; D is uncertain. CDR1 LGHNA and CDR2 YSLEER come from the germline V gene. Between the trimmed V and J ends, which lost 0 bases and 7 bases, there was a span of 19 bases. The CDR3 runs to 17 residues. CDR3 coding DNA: TGCGCCAGCAGCCAAGATTCCGTGGCTACCCTGCGGAATGAGCAGTTCTTC. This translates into CASSQDSVATLRNEQFF.

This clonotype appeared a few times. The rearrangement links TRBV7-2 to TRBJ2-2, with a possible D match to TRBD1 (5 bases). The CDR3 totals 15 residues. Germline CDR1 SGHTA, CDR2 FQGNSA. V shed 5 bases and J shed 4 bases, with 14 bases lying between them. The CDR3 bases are TGTGCCAGCAGCCCAGACAGTGGGCGCACCGGGGAGCTGTTTTTT. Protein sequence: CASSPDSGRTGELFF.

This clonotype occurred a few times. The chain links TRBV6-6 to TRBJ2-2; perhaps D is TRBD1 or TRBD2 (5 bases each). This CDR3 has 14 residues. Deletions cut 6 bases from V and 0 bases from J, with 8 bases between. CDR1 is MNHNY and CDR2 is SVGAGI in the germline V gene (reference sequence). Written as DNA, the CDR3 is TGTGCCAGCAGACTGGGGGCGAACACCGGGGAGCTGTTTTTT. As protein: CASRLGANTGELFF.

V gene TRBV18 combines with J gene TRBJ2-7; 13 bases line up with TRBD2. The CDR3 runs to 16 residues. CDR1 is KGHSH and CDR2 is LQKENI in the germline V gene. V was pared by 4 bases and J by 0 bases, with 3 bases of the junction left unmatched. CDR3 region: CASSLGLAGSSYEQYV. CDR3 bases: TGTGCCAGCTCACTGGGACTAGCGGGGAGCTCCTACGAGCAGTACGTC.

CDR3 sequence: CASSLAFGEQYV. In DNA, the CDR3 is TGTGCCAGCAGTTTAGCGTTCGGCGAGCAGTACGTC. V is TRBV12-3 or TRBV12-4 and J is TRBJ2-7; D is unresolved. V lost 0 bases, J lost 6 bases, and 6 bases lay in between. This CDR3 contains 12 residues.